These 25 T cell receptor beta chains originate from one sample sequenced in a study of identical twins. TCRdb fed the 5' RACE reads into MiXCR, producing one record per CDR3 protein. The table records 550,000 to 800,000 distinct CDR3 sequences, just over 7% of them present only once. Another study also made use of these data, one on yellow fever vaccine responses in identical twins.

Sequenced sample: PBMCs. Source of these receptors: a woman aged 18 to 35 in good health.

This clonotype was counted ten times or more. The CDR3 nucleotides are TGCAGTGCTAGAGGGCAGGGACTCAAGAACACTGAAGCTTTCTTT. Protein product: CSARGQGLKNTEAFF. The chain carries TRBV20-1 and TRBJ1-1, with D maybe TRBD1 (5 bases). Trimming cost V 1 base and J 1 base, with 13 bases left between them. There are 15 residues in the CDR3. Germline loops: CDR1 DFQATT, CDR2 SNEGSKA (reference sequence).

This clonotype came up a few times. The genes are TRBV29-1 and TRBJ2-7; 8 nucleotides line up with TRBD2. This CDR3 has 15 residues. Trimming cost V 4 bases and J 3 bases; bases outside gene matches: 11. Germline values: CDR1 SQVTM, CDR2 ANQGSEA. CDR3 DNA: TGCAGCGTTGTCTATCGGGGACTAGGAAACTACGAGCAGTACTTC. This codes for CSVVYRGLGNYEQYF.

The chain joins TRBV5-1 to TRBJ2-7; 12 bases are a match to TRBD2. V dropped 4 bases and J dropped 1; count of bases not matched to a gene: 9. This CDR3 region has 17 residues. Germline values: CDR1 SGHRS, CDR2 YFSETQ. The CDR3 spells CASSTGLAGRESYEQYF. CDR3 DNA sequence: TGCGCCAGCAGCACTGGACTAGCGGGAAGGGAATCCTACGAGCAGTACTTC.

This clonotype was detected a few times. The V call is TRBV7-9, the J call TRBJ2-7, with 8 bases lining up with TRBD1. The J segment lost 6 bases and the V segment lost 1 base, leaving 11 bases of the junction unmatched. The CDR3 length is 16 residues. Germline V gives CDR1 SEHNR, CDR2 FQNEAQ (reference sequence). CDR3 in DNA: TGTGCCAGCAGCTTAGATGCGACAGGGGTAGGTGTCGAGCAGTACTTC. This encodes CASSLDATGVGVEQYF.

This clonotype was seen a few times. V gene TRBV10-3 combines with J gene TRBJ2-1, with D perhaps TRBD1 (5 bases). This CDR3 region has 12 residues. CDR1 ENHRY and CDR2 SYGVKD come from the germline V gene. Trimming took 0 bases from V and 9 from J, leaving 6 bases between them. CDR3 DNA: TGTGCCATCAGTGAGTCAGGGGTTGAGCAGTTCTTC. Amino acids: CAISESGVEQFF.

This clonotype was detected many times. The chain's CDR3 is CSVEVLDRNTGELFF. The CDR3 bases are TGCAGCGTTGAAGTACTCGACAGGAACACCGGGGAGCTGTTTTTT. V usage is TRBV29-1 and J usage is TRBJ2-2, with D perhaps TRBD1 (5 bases). The CDR3 is 15 residues long. V was shortened by 1 base and J by 1 base, with 10 bases between the two germline ends. CDR1 and CDR2 from the germline V gene are SQVTM and ANQGSEA.

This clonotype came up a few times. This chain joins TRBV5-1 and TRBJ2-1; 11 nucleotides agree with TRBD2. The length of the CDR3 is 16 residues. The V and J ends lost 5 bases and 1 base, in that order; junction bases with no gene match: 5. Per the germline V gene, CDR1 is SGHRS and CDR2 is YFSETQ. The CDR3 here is CASSPPSGGSYNEQFF. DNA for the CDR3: TGCGCCAGCAGTCCCCCTAGCGGGGGGTCCTACAATGAGCAGTTCTTC.

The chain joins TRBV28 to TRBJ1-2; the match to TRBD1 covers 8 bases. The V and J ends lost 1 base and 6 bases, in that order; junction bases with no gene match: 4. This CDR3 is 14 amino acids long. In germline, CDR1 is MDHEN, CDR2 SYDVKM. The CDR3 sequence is CASSLYSGGDGYTF. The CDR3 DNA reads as TGTGCCAGCAGTTTATATTCAGGGGGCGATGGCTACACCTTC.

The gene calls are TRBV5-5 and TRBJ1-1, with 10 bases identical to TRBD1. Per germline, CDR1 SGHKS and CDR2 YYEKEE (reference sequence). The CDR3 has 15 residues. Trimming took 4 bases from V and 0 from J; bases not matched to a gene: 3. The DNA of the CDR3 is TGTGCCAGCAGCACGGGACAGGGGTTGAACACTGAAGCTTTCTTT. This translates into CASSTGQGLNTEAFF.

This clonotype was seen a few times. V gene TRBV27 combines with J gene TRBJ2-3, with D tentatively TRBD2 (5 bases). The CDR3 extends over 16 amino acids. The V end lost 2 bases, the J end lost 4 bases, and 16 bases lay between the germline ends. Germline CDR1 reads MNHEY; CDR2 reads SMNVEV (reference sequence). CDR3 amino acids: CASSLRPGLFPDTQYF. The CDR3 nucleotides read TGTGCCAGCAGTTTAAGGCCCGGACTGTTCCCAGATACGCAGTATTTT.

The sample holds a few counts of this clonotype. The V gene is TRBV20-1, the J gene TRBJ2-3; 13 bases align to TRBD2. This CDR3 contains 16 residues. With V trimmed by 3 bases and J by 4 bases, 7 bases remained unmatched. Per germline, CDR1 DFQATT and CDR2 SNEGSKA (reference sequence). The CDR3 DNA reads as TGCAGTGCTAGTACCGGGACTAGCGGGGTATCAGATACGCAGTATTTT. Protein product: CSASTGTSGVSDTQYF.

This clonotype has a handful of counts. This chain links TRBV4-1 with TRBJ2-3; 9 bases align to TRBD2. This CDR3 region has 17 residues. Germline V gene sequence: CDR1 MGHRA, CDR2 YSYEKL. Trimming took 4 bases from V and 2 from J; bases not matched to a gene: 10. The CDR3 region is CASSRPGVAGVTDTQYF. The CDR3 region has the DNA TGCGCCAGCAGCCGCCCGGGGGTAGCGGGGGTCACAGATACGCAGTATTTT.

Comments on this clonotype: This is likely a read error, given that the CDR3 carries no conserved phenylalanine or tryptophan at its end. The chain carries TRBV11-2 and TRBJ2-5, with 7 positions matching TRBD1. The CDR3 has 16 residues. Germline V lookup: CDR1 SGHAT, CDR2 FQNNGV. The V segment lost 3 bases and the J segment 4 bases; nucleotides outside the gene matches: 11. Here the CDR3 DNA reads TGTGCCAGCAGCTTGGGAGACAGGGCGGGTTTAGAGACCCAGTACTTA. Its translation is CASSLGDRAGLETQYL.

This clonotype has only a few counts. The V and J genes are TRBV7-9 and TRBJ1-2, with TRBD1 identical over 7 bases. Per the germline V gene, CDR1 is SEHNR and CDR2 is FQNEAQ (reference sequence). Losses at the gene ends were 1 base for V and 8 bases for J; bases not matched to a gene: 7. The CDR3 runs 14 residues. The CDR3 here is CASSLGHRGLGYTF. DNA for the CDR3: TGTGCCAGCAGCTTAGGGCACAGGGGATTAGGCTACACCTTC.

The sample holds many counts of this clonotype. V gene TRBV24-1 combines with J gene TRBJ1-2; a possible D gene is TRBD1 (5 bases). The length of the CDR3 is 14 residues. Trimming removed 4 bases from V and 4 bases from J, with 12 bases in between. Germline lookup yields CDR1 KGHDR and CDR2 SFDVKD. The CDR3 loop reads CATSERTRPYGYTF. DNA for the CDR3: TGTGCCACCAGTGAGAGGACACGCCCCTATGGCTACACCTTC.

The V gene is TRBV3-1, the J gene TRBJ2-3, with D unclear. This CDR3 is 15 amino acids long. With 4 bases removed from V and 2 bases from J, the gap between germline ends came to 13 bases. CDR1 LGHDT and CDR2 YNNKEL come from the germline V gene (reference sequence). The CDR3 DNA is TGTGCCAGCAGCCCCCCCGTGGCCTTCACAGATACGCAGTATTTT. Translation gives CASSPPVAFTDTQYF.

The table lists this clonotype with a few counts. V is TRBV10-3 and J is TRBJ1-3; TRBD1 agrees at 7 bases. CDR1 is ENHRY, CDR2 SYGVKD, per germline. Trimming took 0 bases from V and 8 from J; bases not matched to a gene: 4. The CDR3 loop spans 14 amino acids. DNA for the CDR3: TGTGCCATCAGTGAGTCGACTACAGGGGACACCATATATTTT. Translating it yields CAISESTTGDTIYF.

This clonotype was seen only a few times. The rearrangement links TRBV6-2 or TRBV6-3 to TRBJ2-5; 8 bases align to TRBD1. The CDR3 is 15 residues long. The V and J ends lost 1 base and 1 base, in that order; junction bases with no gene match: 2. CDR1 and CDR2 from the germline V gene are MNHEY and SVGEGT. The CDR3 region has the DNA TGTGCCAGCAGTTACTTCGGGACAGGCCAAGAGACCCAGTACTTC. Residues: CASSYFGTGQETQYF.

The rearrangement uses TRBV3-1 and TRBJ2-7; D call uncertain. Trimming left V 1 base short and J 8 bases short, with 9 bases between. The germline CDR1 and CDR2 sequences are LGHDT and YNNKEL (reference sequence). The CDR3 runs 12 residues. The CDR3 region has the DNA TGTGCCAGCAGCCAAGTTCCCGGTCAGCAGTACTTC. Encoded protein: CASSQVPGQQYF.

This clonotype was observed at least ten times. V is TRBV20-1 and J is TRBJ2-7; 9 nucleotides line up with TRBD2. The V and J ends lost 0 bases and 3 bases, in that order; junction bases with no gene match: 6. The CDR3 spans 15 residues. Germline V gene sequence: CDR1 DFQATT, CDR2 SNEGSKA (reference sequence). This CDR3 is CSARDPSSGSYEQYF. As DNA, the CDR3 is TGCAGTGCTAGAGATCCTAGTAGCGGGAGCTACGAGCAGTACTTC.

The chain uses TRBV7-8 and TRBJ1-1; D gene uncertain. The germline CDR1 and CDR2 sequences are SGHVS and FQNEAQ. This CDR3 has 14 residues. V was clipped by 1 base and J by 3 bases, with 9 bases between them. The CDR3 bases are TGTGCCAGCAGCTTAGTGAAGAAGGACACTGAAGCTTTCTTT. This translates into CASSLVKKDTEAFF. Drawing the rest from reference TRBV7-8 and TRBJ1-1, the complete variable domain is GAGVSQSPRYKVAKRGQDVALRCDPISGHVSLFWYQQALGQGPEFLTYFQNEAQLDKSGLPSDRFFAERPEGSVSTLKIQRTQQEDSAVYLCASSLVKKDTEAFFGQGTRLTVV.

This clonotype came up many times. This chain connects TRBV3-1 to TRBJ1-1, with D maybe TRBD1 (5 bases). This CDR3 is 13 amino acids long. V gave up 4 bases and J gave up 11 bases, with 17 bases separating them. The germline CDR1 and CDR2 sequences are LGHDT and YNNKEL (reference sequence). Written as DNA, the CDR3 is TGTGCCAGCAGCCCCAGCACGGGGGAACGCGCTTTCTTT. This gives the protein CASSPSTGERAFF.

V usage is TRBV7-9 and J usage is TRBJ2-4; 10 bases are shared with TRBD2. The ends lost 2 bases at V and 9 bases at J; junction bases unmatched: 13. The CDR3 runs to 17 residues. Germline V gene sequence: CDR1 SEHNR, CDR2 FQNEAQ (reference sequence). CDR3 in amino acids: CASSLLSASGGRGIQYF. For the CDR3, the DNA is TGTGCCAGCAGCTTATTGAGTGCTAGCGGGGGCCGGGGCATTCAGTACTTC.

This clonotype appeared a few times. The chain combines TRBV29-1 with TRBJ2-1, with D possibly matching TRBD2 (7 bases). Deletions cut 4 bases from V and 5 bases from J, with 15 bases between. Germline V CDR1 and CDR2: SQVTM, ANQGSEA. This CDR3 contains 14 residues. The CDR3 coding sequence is TGCAGCGTTGGGAGGGGGGGCGCCCACAATGAGCAGTTCTTC. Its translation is CSVGRGGAHNEQFF.

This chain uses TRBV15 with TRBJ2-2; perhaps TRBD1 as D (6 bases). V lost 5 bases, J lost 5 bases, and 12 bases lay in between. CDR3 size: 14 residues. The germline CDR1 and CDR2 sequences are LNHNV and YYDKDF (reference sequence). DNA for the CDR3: TGTGCCACCAGCGGCATTACAGGGACCGGGGAGCTGTTTTTT. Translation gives CATSGITGTGELFF.